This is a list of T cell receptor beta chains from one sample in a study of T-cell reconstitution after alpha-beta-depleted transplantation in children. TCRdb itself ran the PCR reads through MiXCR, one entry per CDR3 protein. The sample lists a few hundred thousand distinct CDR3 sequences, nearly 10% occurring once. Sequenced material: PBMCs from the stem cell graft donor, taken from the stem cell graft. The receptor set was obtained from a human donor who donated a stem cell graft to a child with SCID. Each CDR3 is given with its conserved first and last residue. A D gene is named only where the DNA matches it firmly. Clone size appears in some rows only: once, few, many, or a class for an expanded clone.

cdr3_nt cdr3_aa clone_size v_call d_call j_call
TGTGCCAGCTCACCAGGAAAAGAGACCCAGTACTTC CASSPGKETQYF many TRBV18 . TRBJ2-5
TGCGCCAGCAGTGTTGTAGCGGGGGCCCAATACAATGAGCAGTTCTTC CASSVVAGAQYNEQFF few TRBV5-1 TRBD2 TRBJ2-1
TGTGCCAGCAGCTCGCTCGATGAGCAGTTCTTC CASSSLDEQFF . TRBV7-8 . TRBJ2-1
TGTGCCAGCAGCTTGACCGTACAGGGGGGGTTGCCCCAGCATTTT CASSLTVQGGLPQHF few TRBV5-5 TRBD1 TRBJ1-5
TGTGCCAGCACTGGGGCCCCGACAGGGGACAATGGCTACACCTTC CASTGAPTGDNGYTF few TRBV6-2/TRBV6-3 TRBD1 TRBJ1-2
TGTGCCAGCAGTTTACCGAGCGGGAGCACTGAAGCTTTCTTT CASSLPSGSTEAFF many TRBV28 . TRBJ1-1
TGTGCCAGTCTAGGGTGGGGTCGGACAGGGTGGAATGAGCAGTTCTTC CASLGWGRTGWNEQFF . TRBV19 TRBD1 TRBJ2-1
TGCGCCACCGGCCCCGGGACAACGAACACCGGGGAGCTGTTTTTT CATGPGTTNTGELFF few TRBV10-1 . TRBJ2-2
TGTGCCAGCAGTATACAGGGATACAATGAAAAACTGTTTTTT CASSIQGYNEKLFF many TRBV12-3/TRBV12-4 . TRBJ1-4
TGCGCCAGCAGCTCGGACCGCCAAATCCGGGAGACCCAGTACTTC CASSSDRQIRETQYF . TRBV5-1 . TRBJ2-5
TGTGCCAGCAGCCCAACGGGACTCCAAGAGACCCAGTACTTC CASSPTGLQETQYF . TRBV9 . TRBJ2-5
TGTGCCAGCAGCAAAGGGGCCAGGGGGGCTTTTGCCAAAAACATTCAGTACTTC CASSKGARGAFAKNIQYF few TRBV21-1 . TRBJ2-4
TGTGCCAGCAGTCTGGGGGGTGGAGAGACCCAGTACTTC CASSLGGGETQYF many TRBV5-1 . TRBJ2-5
TGTGCCAGCAGCTTAGCGACGTACACAGATACGCAGTATTTT CASSLATYTDTQYF few TRBV7-9 . TRBJ2-3
TGTGCCAGCAGCAAGGGACGGTTCTACAATGAGCAGTTCTTC CASSKGRFYNEQFF few TRBV14 . TRBJ2-1
TGCGCCAGCTCAGGGACTGTAAGGACCGGGGAGCTGTTTTTT CASSGTVRTGELFF many TRBV10-2 . TRBJ2-2
TGTGCCAGCAGCCAAGATTGGGCGACCTCTAATGAAAAACTGTTTTTT CASSQDWATSNEKLFF . TRBV7-6 . TRBJ1-4